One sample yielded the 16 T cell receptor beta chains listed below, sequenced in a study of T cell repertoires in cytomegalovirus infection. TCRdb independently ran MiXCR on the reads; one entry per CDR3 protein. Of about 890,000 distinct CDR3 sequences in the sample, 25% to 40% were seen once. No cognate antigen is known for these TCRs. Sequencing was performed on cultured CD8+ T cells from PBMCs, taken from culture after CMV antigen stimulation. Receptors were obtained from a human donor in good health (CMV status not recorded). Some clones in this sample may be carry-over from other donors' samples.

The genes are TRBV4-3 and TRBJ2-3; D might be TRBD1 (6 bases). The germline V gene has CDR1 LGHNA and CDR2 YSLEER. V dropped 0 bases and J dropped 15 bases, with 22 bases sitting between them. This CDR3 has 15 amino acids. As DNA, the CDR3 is TGCGCCAGCAGCCAAGACCGGGACACGTCGGCTGCAGTATATTTT. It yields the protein CASSQDRDTSAAVYF.

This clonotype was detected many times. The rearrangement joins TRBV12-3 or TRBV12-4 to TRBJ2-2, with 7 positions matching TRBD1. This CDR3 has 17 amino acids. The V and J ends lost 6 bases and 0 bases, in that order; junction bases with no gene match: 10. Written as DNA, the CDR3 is TGTGCCAGCAGCGGCACAGGGGATTCCCCGAACACCGGGGAGCTGTTTTTT. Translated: CASSGTGDSPNTGELFF.

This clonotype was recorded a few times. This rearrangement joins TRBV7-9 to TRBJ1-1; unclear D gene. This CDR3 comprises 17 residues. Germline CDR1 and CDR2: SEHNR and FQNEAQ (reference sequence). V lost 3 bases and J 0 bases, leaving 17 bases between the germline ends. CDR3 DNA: TGTGCCAGCAGCTTCCCCAAAAGTCTTGGCGTGAACACTGAAGCTTTCTTT. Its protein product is CASSFPKSLGVNTEAFF.

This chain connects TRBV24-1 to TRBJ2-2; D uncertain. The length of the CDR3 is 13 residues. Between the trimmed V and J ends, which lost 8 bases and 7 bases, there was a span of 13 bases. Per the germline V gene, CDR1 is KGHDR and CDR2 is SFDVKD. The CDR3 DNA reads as TGTGCCACCAAAAATTACTATGGCGGGGAGCTGTTTTTT. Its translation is CATKNYYGGELFF.

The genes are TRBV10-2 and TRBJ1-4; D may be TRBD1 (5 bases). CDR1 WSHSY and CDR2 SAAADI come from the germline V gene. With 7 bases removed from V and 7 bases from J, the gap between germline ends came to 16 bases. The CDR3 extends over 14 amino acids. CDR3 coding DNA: TGCGCCAGCACGGCTGAAGGGAGGGGTGAAAAACTGTTTTTT. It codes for CASTAEGRGEKLFF.

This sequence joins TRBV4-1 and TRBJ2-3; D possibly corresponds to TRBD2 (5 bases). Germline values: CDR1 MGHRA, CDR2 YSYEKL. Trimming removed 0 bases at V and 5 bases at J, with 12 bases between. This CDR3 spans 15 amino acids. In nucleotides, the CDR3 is TGCGCCAGCAGCCAAGATCTGAGGGCTGGAGATACGCAGTATTTT. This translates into CASSQDLRAGDTQYF.

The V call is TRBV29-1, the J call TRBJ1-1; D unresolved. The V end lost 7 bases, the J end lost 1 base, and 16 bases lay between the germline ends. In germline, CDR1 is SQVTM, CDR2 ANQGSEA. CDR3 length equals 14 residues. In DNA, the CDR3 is TGCAGCGCCCAGGCCGGGGAAGAGAACACTGAAGCTTTCTTT. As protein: CSAQAGEENTEAFF.

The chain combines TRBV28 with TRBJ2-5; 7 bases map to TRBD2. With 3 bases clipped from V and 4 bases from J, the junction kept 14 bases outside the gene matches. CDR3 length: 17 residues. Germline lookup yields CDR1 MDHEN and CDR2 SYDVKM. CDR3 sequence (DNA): TGTGCCAGCAGTTTCGACTCGGATAGTTGGGAGGGAGAGACCCAGTACTTC. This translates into CASSFDSDSWEGETQYF.

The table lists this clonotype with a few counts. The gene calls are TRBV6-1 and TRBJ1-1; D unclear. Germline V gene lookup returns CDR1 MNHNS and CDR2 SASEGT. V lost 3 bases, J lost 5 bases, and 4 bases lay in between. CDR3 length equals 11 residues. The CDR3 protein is CASSDRTEAFF. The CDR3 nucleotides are TGTGCCAGCAGTGACAGAACTGAAGCTTTCTTT.

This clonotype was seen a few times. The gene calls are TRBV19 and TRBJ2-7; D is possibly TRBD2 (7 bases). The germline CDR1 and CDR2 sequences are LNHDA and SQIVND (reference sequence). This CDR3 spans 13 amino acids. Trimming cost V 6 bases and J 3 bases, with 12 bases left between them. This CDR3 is CASRGGDHYEQYF. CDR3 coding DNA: TGTGCCAGTAGAGGGGGGGACCACTACGAGCAGTACTTC.

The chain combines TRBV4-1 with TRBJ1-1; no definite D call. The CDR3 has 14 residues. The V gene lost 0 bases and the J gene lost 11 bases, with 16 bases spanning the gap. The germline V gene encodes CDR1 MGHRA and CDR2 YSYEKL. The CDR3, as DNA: TGCGCCAGCAGCCAAGAAGAAGGGAGGGCCCCGGCTTTCTTT. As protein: CASSQEEGRAPAFF.

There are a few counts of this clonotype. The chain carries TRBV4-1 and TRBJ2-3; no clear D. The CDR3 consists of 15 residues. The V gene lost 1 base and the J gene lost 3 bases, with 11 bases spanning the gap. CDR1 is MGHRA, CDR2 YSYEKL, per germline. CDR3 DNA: TGCGCCAGCAGCCAAGTGAGCCAGCCAACAGATACGCAGTATTTT. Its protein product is CASSQVSQPTDTQYF.

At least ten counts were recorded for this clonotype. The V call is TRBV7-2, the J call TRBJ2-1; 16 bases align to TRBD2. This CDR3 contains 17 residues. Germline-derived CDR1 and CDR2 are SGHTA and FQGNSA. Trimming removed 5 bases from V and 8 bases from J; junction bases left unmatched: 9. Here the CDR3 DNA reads TGTGCCAGCAGCCTCTCGGGACTAGCGGGGGGGCCGGATGAGCAGTTCTTC. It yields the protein CASSLSGLAGGPDEQFF.

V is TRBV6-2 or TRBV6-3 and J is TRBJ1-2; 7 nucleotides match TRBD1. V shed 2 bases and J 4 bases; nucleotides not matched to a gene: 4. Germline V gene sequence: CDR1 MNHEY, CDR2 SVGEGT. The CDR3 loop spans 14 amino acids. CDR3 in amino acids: CASSYDGDSYGYTF. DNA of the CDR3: TGTGCCAGCAGTTACGACGGGGACAGCTATGGCTACACCTTC.

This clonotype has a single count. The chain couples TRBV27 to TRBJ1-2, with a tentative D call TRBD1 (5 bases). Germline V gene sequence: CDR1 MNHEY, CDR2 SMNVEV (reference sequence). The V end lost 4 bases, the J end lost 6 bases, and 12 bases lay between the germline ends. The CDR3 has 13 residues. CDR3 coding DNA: TGTGCCAGCAGTTCCAGGGTCTTGGATGGCTACACCTTC. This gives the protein CASSSRVLDGYTF.

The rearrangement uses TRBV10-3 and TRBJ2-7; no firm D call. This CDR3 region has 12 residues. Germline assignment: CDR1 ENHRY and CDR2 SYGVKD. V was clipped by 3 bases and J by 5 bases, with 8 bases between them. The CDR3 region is CAISEESDEQYF. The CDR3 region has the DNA TGTGCCATCAGTGAAGAAAGCGACGAGCAGTACTTC.